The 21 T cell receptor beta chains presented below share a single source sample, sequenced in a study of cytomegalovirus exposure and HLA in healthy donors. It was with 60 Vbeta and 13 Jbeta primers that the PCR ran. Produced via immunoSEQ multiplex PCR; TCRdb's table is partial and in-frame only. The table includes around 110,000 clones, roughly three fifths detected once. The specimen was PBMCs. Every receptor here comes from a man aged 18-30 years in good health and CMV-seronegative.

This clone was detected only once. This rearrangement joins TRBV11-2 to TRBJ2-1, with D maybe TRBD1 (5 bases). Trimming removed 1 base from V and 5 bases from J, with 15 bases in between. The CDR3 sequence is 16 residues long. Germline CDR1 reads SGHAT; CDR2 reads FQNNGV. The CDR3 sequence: CASSLGGAGRHNEQFF. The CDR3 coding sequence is TGTGCCAGCAGCTTAGGGGGCGCAGGGCGACACAATGAGCAGTTCTTC.

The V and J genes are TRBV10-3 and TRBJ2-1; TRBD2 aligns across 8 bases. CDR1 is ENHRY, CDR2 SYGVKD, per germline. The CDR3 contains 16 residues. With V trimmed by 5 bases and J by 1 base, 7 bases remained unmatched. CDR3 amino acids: CAISPIPGGSYNEQFF. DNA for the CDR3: TGTGCCATCAGTCCTATCCCGGGGGGGTCCTACAATGAGCAGTTCTTC.

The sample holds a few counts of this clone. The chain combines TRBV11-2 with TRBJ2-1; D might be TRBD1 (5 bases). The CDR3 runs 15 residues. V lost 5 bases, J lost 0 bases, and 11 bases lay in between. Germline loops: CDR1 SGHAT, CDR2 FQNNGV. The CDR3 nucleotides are TGTGCCAGCAGCCTGACAGAGAGCTCCTACAATGAGCAGTTCTTC. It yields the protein CASSLTESSYNEQFF.

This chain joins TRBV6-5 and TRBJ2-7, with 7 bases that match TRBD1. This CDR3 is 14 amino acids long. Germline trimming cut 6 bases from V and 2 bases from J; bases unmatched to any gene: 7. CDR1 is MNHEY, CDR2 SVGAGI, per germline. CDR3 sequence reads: CASSGTVPPYEQYF. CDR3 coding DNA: TGTGCCAGCAGCGGGACAGTTCCTCCCTACGAGCAGTACTTC.

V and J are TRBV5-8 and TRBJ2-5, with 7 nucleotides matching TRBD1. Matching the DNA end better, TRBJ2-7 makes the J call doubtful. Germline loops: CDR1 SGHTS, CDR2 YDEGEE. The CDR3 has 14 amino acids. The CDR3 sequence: CASSPDREVDEQYF. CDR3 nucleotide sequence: TGTGCCAGCAGCCCTGACAGGGAAGTTGACGAGCAGTACTTC.

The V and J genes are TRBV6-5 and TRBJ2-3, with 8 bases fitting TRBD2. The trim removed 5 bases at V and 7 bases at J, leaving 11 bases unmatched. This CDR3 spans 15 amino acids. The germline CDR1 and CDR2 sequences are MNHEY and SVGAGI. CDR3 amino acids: CASSRQGSGSYTQYF. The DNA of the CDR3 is TGTGCCAGCAGTCGCCAGGGGAGCGGGAGCTATACGCAGTATTTT.

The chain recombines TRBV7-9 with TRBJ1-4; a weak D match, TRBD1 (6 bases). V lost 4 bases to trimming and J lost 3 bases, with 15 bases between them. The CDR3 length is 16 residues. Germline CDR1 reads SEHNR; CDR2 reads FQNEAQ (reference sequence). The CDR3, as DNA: TGTGCCAGCAGCTCAAACCGGGGGGCATCTAATGAAAAACTGTTTTTT. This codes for CASSSNRGASNEKLFF.

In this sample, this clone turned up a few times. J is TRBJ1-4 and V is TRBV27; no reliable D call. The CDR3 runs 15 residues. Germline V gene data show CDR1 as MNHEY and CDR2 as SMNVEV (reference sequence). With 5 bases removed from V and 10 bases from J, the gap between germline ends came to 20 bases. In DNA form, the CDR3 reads TGTGCCAGCAGTAACGGAAGGCGGAGATTCGGAAAACTGTTTTTT. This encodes CASSNGRRRFGKLFF.

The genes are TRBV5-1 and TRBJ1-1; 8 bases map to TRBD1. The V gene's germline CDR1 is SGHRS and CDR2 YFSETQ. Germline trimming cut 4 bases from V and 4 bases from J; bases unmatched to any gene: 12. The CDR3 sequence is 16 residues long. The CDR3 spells CASSILITTGATEAFF. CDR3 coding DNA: TGCGCCAGCAGCATTCTTATAACGACAGGGGCCACTGAAGCTTTCTTT.

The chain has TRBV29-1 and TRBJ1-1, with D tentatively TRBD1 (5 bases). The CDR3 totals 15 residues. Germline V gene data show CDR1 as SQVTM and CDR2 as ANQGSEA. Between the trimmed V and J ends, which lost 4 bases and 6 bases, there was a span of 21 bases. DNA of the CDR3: TGCAGCGTTGCGTCCCGGTGGGGGGGAAGGGCTGAAGCTTTCTTT. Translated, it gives CSVASRWGGRAEAFF.

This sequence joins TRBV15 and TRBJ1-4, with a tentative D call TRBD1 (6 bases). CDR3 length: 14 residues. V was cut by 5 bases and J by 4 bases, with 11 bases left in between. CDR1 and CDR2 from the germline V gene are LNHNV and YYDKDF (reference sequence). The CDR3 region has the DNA TGTGCCACCAGCCCCGGACAGTATAATGAAAAACTGTTTTTT. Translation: CATSPGQYNEKLFF.

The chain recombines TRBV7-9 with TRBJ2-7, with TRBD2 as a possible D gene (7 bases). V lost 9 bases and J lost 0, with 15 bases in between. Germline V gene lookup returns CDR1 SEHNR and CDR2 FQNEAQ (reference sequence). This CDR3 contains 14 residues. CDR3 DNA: TGTGCCAGGCTGGGGGGGGCGAGCTCCTACGAGCAGTACTTC. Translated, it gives CARLGGASSYEQYF. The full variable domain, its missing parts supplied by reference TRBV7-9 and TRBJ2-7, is DTGVSQNPRHKITKRGQNVTFRCDPISEHNRLYWYRQTLGQGPEFLTYFQNEAQLEKSRLLSDRFSAERPKGSFSTLEIQRTEQGDSAMYLCARLGGASSYEQYFGPGTRLTVT.

As DNA, the CDR3 is TGTGCCAGCAGCGAGTCGGGAGCTACCGGGGAGCTGTTTTTT. Amino acid sequence: CASSESGATGELFF. The chain links TRBV7-2 to TRBJ2-2; tentatively, D is TRBD2 (6 bases). Trimming removed 5 bases at V and 5 bases at J, with 12 bases between. Looked up from germline, CDR1 is SGHTA and CDR2 is FQGNSA. The CDR3 covers 14 residues.

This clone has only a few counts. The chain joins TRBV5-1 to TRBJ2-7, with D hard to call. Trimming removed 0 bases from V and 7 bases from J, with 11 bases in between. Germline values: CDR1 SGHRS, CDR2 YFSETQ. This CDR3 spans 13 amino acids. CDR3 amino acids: CASSLGALQEQYF. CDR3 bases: TGCGCCAGCAGCTTGGGGGCACTTCAGGAGCAGTACTTC.

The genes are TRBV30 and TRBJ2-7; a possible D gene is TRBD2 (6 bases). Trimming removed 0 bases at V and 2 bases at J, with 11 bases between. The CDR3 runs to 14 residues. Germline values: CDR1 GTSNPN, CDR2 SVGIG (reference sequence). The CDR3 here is CAWSVGGVTYEQYF. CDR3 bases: TGTGCCTGGAGTGTAGGCGGGGTAACCTACGAGCAGTACTTC.

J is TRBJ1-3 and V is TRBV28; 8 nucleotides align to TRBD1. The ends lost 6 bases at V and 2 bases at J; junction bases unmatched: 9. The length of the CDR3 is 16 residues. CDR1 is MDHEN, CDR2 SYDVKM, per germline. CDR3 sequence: CASSKDREGTGNTIYF. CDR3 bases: TGTGCCAGCAGCAAGGACAGGGAAGGAACTGGAAACACCATATATTTT.

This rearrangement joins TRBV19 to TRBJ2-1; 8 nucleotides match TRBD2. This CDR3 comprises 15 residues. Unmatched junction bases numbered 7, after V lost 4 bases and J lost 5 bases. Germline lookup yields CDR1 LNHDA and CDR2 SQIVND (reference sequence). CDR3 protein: CASSTHSGTNNEQFF. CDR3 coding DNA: TGTGCCAGTAGTACCCATAGCGGGACAAACAATGAGCAGTTCTTC. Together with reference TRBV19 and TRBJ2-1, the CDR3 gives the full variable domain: DGGITQSPKYLFRKEGQNVTLSCEQNLNHDAMYWYRQDPGQGLRLIYYSQIVNDFQKGDIAEGYSVSREKKESFPLTVTSAQKNPTAFYLCASSTHSGTNNEQFFGPGTRLTVL.

The CDR3 DNA is TGTGCCAGCAAAGGGGAGACTAGCGGCTACAATGAGCAGTTCTTC. Translation: CASKGETSGYNEQFF. The rearrangement uses TRBV2 and TRBJ2-1; 9 positions agree with TRBD2. The CDR3 extends over 15 amino acids. The trim removed 7 bases at V and 3 bases at J, leaving 7 bases unmatched. From germline, CDR1 is SNHLY and CDR2 FYNNEI.

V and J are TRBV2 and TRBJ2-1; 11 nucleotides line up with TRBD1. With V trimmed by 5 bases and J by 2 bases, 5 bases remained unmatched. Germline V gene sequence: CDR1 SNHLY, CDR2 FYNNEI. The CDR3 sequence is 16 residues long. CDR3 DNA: TGTGCCAGCAGTCTTCGGGACAGGGGGACCTACAATGAGCAGTTCTTC. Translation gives CASSLRDRGTYNEQFF.

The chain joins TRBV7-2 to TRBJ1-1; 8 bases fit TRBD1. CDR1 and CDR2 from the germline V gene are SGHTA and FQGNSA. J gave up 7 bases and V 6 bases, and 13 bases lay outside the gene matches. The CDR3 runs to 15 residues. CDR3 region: CASRRLGQDENEAFF. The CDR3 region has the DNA TGTGCCAGCAGAAGATTGGGACAGGATGAAAATGAAGCTTTCTTT.

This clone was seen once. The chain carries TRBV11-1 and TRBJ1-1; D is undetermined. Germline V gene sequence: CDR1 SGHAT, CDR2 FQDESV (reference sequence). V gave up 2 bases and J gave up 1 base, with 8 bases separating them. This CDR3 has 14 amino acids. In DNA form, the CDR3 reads TGTGCCAGCAGCTTATTCTCCTCGAACACTGAAGCTTTCTTT. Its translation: CASSLFSSNTEAFF. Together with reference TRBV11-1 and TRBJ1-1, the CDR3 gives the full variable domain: EAEVAQSPRYKITEKSQAVAFWCDPISGHATLYWYRQILGQGPELLVQFQDESVVDDSQLPKDRFSAERLKGVDSTLKIQPAELGDSAMYLCASSLFSSNTEAFFGQGTRLTVV.